The source of this T cell receptor beta chain is a study of CD8+ T cells in alopecia areata. Overall study findings and caveats: The presence of one nonresponder keeps the tie between baseline CD8+ expansion and response uncertain. Within the top 100, expanded CD8+ clones significantly decreased with tofacitinib, as did scalp clonality.

It was cDNA, reverse transcribed from extracted RNA, that served as the sequencing template. Profiled with immunoSEQ multiplex PCR; TCRdb holds only in-frame clones, not every one. The sample lists 120,000 or so clones; 58% were seen once. This clone was observed a handful of times. Its antigen is unidentified. Treatment given: oral pan-JAK inhibitor, 5-10 mg twice daily. The CDR3 has 15 residues. V lost 2 bases to trimming and J lost 1 base, with 12 bases between them. CDR1 SGHDT and CDR2 YYEEEE come from the germline V gene. The sequencing used CD8+ T cells sorted from blood, collected at week 4, from a patient treated with tofacitinib. The chain combines TRBV5-6 with TRBJ1-2; D gene ambiguous. This TCR was recovered from a human donor with alopecia areata. CDR3 in DNA: TGTGCCAGCAGCTTCGGAGTTACAGATAACTATGGCTACACCTTC. Amino acid sequence: CASSFGVTDNYGYTF.